The 10 T cell receptor beta chains reported below all come from one sample, sequenced in a study of cytotoxic CD8 clonotypes in ibrutinib-treated CLL. Measured with immunoSEQ multiplex PCR; TCRdb has only the in-frame clones, and not every one. In the table there are 100,000 to 150,000 clones, 70% to 90% of which are singletons. This specimen consisted of PBMCs, obtained after 24 months of ibrutinib treatment. The receptors come from a human donor with chronic lymphocytic leukemia.

This clone is medium-sized. This chain joins TRBV28 and TRBJ2-4; either TRBD1 or TRBD2 may supply D (5 bases each). Trimming left V 4 bases short and J 0 bases short, with 13 bases between. Germline V gene lookup returns CDR1 MDHEN and CDR2 SYDVKM. The CDR3 is 16 residues long. CDR3 loop: CASSSGTSLAKNIQYF. CDR3 bases: TGTGCCAGCAGTTCCGGGACGTCCTTAGCCAAAAACATTCAGTACTTC.

This rearrangement joins TRBV18 to TRBJ2-7; D could derive from TRBD1 or TRBD2 (5 bases each). The CDR3 length is 15 residues. Trimming shortened V by 3 bases and J by 2 bases, and 14 bases separated the two germline ends. The germline CDR1 and CDR2 sequences are KGHSH and LQKENI. CDR3 sequence reads: CASSPGEKGPYEQYF. For the CDR3, the DNA is TGTGCCAGCTCACCGGGGGAAAAAGGTCCCTACGAGCAGTACTTC.

The CDR3, as DNA: TGTGCCAGCAGTTCCACTAGCGGGGGCGAGCAGTTCTTC. Encoded protein: CASSSTSGGEQFF. The chain combines TRBV27 with TRBJ2-1; 11 bases are a match to TRBD2. Germline values: CDR1 MNHEY, CDR2 SMNVEV (reference sequence). V lost 4 bases, J lost 10 bases, and 3 bases stayed unmatched. CDR3 length: 13 amino acids.

V is TRBV15 and J is TRBJ2-7; 10 bases line up with TRBD1. Trimming took 4 bases from V and 3 from J; bases not matched to a gene: 9. Germline V gene sequence: CDR1 LNHNV, CDR2 YYDKDF (reference sequence). The CDR3 loop spans 16 amino acids. CDR3: CATSIFPGQGFYEQYF. CDR3 nucleotide sequence: TGTGCCACCAGCATTTTTCCGGGACAGGGGTTCTACGAGCAGTACTTC.

This chain links TRBV18 with TRBJ2-6, with D unclear. Trimming stripped 8 bases from V and 0 bases from J, with 5 bases between. Germline V gives CDR1 KGHSH, CDR2 LQKENI. The CDR3 runs to 13 residues. The CDR3 loop is CASTFSGANVLTF. The CDR3 coding sequence is TGTGCCAGCACCTTCTCTGGGGCCAACGTCCTGACTTTC. Full variable domain (outside the CDR3, taken from reference TRBV18 and TRBJ2-6): NAGVMQNPRHLVRRRGQEARLRCSPMKGHSHVYWYRQLPEEGLKFMVYLQKENIIDESGMPKERFSAEFPKEGPSILRIQQVVRGDSAAYFCASTFSGANVLTFGAGSRLTVL.

The chain employs TRBV5-1 and TRBJ2-7; 7 bases are shared with TRBD1. Trimming cost V 7 bases and J 4 bases; bases outside gene matches: 11. This CDR3 is 14 amino acids long. In germline, CDR1 is SGHRS, CDR2 YFSETQ. The CDR3 protein is CASGKGRDSYEQYF. In nucleotides, the CDR3 is TGCGCCAGCGGTAAAGGCCGGGACAGTTACGAGCAGTACTTC.

The rearrangement links TRBV7-9 to TRBJ2-7, with 7 bases aligning to TRBD1. CDR1 is SEHNR, CDR2 FQNEAQ, per germline (reference sequence). This CDR3 comprises 13 residues. Germline trimming cut 6 bases from V and 2 bases from J; bases unmatched to any gene: 4. CDR3 region: CASSPGGAYEQYF. The DNA of the CDR3 is TGTGCCAGCAGTCCAGGGGGAGCCTACGAGCAGTACTTC.

This chain links TRBV6-1 with TRBJ1-1; D is uncertain. Germline CDR1 reads MNHNS; CDR2 reads SASEGT. This CDR3 is 14 amino acids long. V lost 2 bases and J 4 bases, leaving 11 bases between the germline ends. CDR3 sequence reads: CASSEPSGSTEAFF. CDR3 sequence (DNA): TGTGCCAGCAGTGAACCTTCGGGGTCCACTGAAGCTTTCTTT.

The gene calls are TRBV18 and TRBJ2-3, with 16 bases aligning to TRBD2. This CDR3 is 22 amino acids long. CDR1 and CDR2 (germline): KGHSH, LQKENI. J was trimmed by 0 bases and V by 3 bases; bases with no gene match: 15. The CDR3 loop reads CASSPSAGTSGRGPTSTDTQYF. CDR3 in DNA: TGTGCCAGCTCACCCTCTGCTGGGACTAGCGGGAGGGGCCCTACTAGCACAGATACGCAGTATTTT.

CDR3 nucleotides: TGCGCCAGCAGCCAAGACTGGAGCGGGAGCACCGGGGAGCTGTTTTTT. It specifies CASSQDWSGSTGELFF. The V gene is TRBV4-1, the J gene TRBJ2-2; 8 bases line up with TRBD2. Germline V gene sequence: CDR1 MGHRA, CDR2 YSYEKL. The CDR3 has 16 residues. V shed 0 bases, J shed 4 bases, and the junction held 4 bases outside the gene matches.